The source of this TCR beta chain is a study of PD-L1 blockade in urothelial cancer. Study background: At 6 weeks and at 3 weeks (second dose) after treatment start, blood was analyzed.

Using immunoSEQ multiplex PCR, the repertoire was profiled, and TCRdb retains in-frame clones only, with some absent. In the table there are nearly 50,000 clones, about 85% of which are singletons. The time point: peripheral blood 6 weeks after treatment start. V lost 1 base to trimming and J lost 8 bases, with 2 bases between them. CDR3 size: 10 residues. Germline assignment: CDR1 DFQATT and CDR2 SNEGSKA (reference sequence). Of note for this clone: Its antigen is undetermined.

General study points: Tumor-associated blood clones were expanded more by durable-benefit patients at 3 weeks.

The rearrangement links TRBV20-1 to TRBJ1-4; D is unclear. The sample in question was PBMCs, obtained around atezolizumab (anti-PD-L1) treatment. The origin of this receptor is a man over 45 with urothelial cancer. The CDR3 DNA reads as TGCAGTGCTAGAGCGGAAAAACTGTTTTTT. This codes for CSARAEKLFF.